This T cell receptor beta chain was profiled in a study of identical twins. TCRdb ran MiXCR on the 5' RACE reads and lists one entry per CDR3 protein. The sample has around 530,000 distinct CDR3 sequences; nearly 15% are singletons. Only a few counts were recorded for this clonotype. These data are also associated with another study on yellow fever vaccine responses in identical twins.

This clonotype was sampled from a woman between 18 and 29 years old in good health. The sample comprised CD4+ T cells sorted from blood.

The CDR3 sequence: CASSYSWDIGELFF. CDR3 nucleotides: TGTGCCAGCAGTTACTCGTGGGATATCGGGGAGCTGTTTTTT. The chain uses TRBV6-5 and TRBJ2-2; no clear D. The CDR3 runs to 14 residues. Trimming pared 0 bases from V and 7 bases from J, leaving 9 bases between. Germline-derived CDR1 and CDR2 are MNHEY and SVGAGI.